These 9 T cell receptor beta chains originate from one sample sequenced in a study of cytomegalovirus exposure and HLA in healthy donors. PCR used 60 Vbeta primers and 13 Jbeta primers. Repertoires were generated with immunoSEQ multiplex PCR, while TCRdb's copy carries only in-frame clones and drops some. Here the sample spans more than 130,000 clones, more than 75% being singletons. The specimen was PBMCs. These receptors were obtained from a male donor in good health and CMV-seronegative.

The table lists this clone with a count of one. This rearrangement joins TRBV7-3 to TRBJ2-1; perhaps TRBD2 as D (6 bases). This CDR3 is built from 14 residues. Germline CDR1 reads SGHTA; CDR2 reads FQGTGA. With 1 base removed from V and 7 bases from J, the gap between germline ends came to 11 bases. The CDR3: CASSLNTGENEQFF. CDR3 coding DNA: TGTGCCAGCAGCTTAAATACGGGGGAAAATGAGCAGTTCTTC. Drawing the rest from reference TRBV7-3 and TRBJ2-1, the complete variable domain is GAGVSQTPSNKVTEKGKYVELRCDPISGHTALYWYRQSLGQGPEFLIYFQGTGAADDSGLPNDRFFAVRPEGSVSTLKIQRTERGDSAVYLCASSLNTGENEQFFGPGTRLTVL.

This chain uses TRBV5-6 with TRBJ2-3; tentatively, D is TRBD1 (5 bases). V was trimmed by 1 base and J by 0 bases, leaving 9 bases between them. The CDR3 totals 15 residues. Germline values: CDR1 SGHDT, CDR2 YYEEEE. The CDR3 DNA sequence: TGTGCCAGCAGCTTGACAGGAAGAAGCACAGATACGCAGTATTTT. Its protein is CASSLTGRSTDTQYF. The entire variable domain, with the rest obtained from reference TRBV5-6 and TRBJ2-3, is as follows: DAGVTQSPTHLIKTRGQQVTLRCSPKSGHDTVSWYQQALGQGPQFIFQYYEEEERQRGNFPDRFSGHQFPNYSSELNVNALLLGDSALYLCASSLTGRSTDTQYFGPGTRLTVL.

V usage is TRBV7-3 and J usage is TRBJ2-2; 10 nucleotides agree with TRBD2. The CDR3 length is 16 residues. Germline V gene data show CDR1 as SGHTA and CDR2 as FQGTGA. V trimming: 5 bases; J trimming: 4 bases; junction bases outside the gene matches: 7. CDR3 sequence reads: CASSQSGGGTTGELFF. DNA of the CDR3: TGTGCCAGCAGCCAGAGCGGGGGGGGAACCACCGGGGAGCTGTTTTTT.

Details on this clone: The sample has other DNA sequences that encode this CDR3 too. This chain connects TRBV2 to TRBJ2-5; no firm D call. The CDR3 is 12 amino acids. Germline lookup yields CDR1 SNHLY and CDR2 FYNNEI. Trimming left V 0 bases short and J 4 bases short, with 3 bases between. The CDR3 nucleotides are TGTGCCAGCAGTGAAGCCCGAGAGACCCAGTACTTC. This translates into CASSEARETQYF. The full variable domain, completed using reference TRBV2 and TRBJ2-5, is EPEVTQTPSHQVTQMGQEVILRCVPISNHLYFYWYRQILGQKVEFLVSFYNNEISEKSEIFDDQFSVERPDGSNFTLKIRSTKLEDSAMYFCASSEARETQYFGPGTRLLVL.

The chain recombines TRBV7-8 with TRBJ2-1; 11 nucleotides line up with TRBD2. This CDR3 has 18 amino acids. The ends lost 1 base at V and 7 bases at J; junction bases unmatched: 12. The germline V gene encodes CDR1 SGHVS and CDR2 FQNEAQ. CDR3 bases: TGTGCCAGCAGCTTAGTCCCCACTCTAGCGGGGGGACCAAATGAGCAGTTCTTC. Its protein is CASSLVPTLAGGPNEQFF.

This clone was counted only a few times. J is TRBJ2-5 and V is TRBV2, with D tentatively TRBD2 (6 bases). V lost 3 bases to trimming and J lost 8 bases, with 13 bases between them. This CDR3 contains 13 residues. CDR1 and CDR2 from the germline V gene are SNHLY and FYNNEI. The CDR3 here is CASSDGGDGTQYF. In nucleotides, the CDR3 is TGTGCCAGCAGTGATGGAGGGGATGGAACCCAGTACTTC.

J is TRBJ1-2 and V is TRBV7-2; the D gene is possibly TRBD1 (5 bases). Germline values: CDR1 SGHTA, CDR2 FQGNSA. Trimming left V 7 bases short and J 4 bases short, with 19 bases between. The CDR3 is 15 amino acids. The DNA of the CDR3 is TGTGCCAGCACCTGGGGCGTAACGCAGGCCTATGGCTACACCTTC. This codes for CASTWGVTQAYGYTF. The full variable domain, with the rest looked up from reference TRBV7-2 and TRBJ1-2, is GAGVSQSPSNKVTEKGKDVELRCDPISGHTALYWYRQSLGQGLEFLIYFQGNSAPDKSGLPSDRFSAERTGGSVSTLTIQRTQQEDSAVYLCASTWGVTQAYGYTFGSGTRLTVV.

This clone was counted between two and nine times. This same CDR3 is encoded by further DNA sequences in the sample. V gene TRBV5-1 combines with J gene TRBJ2-5, with 11 bases lining up with TRBD2. V trimming: 0 bases; J trimming: 2 bases; junction bases outside the gene matches: 0. The CDR3 totals 15 residues. Germline CDR1 is SGHRS and CDR2 is YFSETQ. CDR3 amino acids: CASSLGLAGQETQYF. The CDR3 bases are TGCGCCAGCAGCTTGGGACTAGCGGGGCAAGAGACCCAGTACTTC.

The chain couples TRBV2 to TRBJ2-7; D might be TRBD2 (6 bases). Germline values: CDR1 SNHLY, CDR2 FYNNEI. The V and J ends lost 5 bases and 7 bases respectively, with 18 bases between them. This CDR3 contains 14 residues. In nucleotides, the CDR3 is TGTGCCAGCAGTCCTCAGCGGGCCCCGGGGGAGCAGTACTTC. Protein sequence: CASSPQRAPGEQYF.